The 23 T cell receptor beta chains presented below share a single source sample, sequenced in a study of MAIT cells during Salmonella Paratyphi A infection. General study results and limits: Oligoclonal MAIT cells preferred TRBV20 and TRBV6, with usage seemingly unaffected by infection.

TCRdb processed the 5' RACE reads anew with MiXCR; each CDR3 protein has one entry. Altogether 1,200 to 1,500 distinct CDR3 sequences are present, approximately 50% being singletons, with the ten largest covering approximately 40%. Their specific antigens are unknown. Regarding time point: before S. Paratyphi A challenge (baseline). The MAIT cell gate was Valpha7.2+ CD161+ T cells, sorted by flow cytometry. Sequences were derived from MAIT cells from blood, sampled at the first sampling point of the challenge study. Receptor source: a person aged 18-69 years who was deliberately infected with Salmonella Paratyphi A in a paratyphoid fever challenge study.

Worth noting for this clonotype: The conserved closing phenylalanine or tryptophan is absent in this CDR3, likely reflecting a read error. This chain joins TRBV10-3 and TRBJ2-3; 11 bases map to TRBD2. In germline, CDR1 is ENHRY, CDR2 SYGVKD. The CDR3 contains 15 residues. The DNA of the CDR3 is TGTGCCATCAGTGCGGGACTAGCGGAAACAGAGACGCAGTATTTG. This codes for CAISAGLAETETQYL.

Comments on this clonotype: The conserved phenylalanine or tryptophan is not found at the CDR3 terminus, so this likely reflects a read error. The limits of the CDR3 on the DNA are not certain, so only TCRdb's listed CDR3 is given. The chain employs TRBV7-2 and TRBJ2-2; the DNA was not compared with TRBD1, the D call given in the table. Germline V CDR1 and CDR2: SGHTA, FQGNSA. Inclusive of both ends, the CDR3 amounts to 15 amino acids. The CDR3 loop is CASSLLALDKGERGG.

A remark on this clonotype: Mismatch with germline at one junction end may stem from a read error. The rearrangement joins TRBV6-4 to TRBJ2-1, with 8 bases matching TRBD2. CDR1 is MRHNA and CDR2 is SNTAGT in the germline V gene. This CDR3 has 12 amino acids. CDR3 residues: CASSDTAGEQFF. The CDR3 DNA is TGTGCCAGCAGTGATACAGCGGGGGAGCAATTCTTC.

Turning to this clonotype: Here the CDR3 omits its conserved ending phenylalanine or tryptophan, so a read error is the likely source. The DNA is omitted, as the CDR3 cannot be located on it reliably, and the CDR3 follows TCRdb's listing. This chain connects TRBV6-4 to TRBJ2-6; the table's D call of TRBD1 was not tested on the DNA. 16 amino acids form the CDR3, both terminal residues included. Germline CDR1 and CDR2: MRHNA and SNTAGT. This chain's CDR3 is CASSGGGGTGEKGRKG.

A remark on this clonotype: The final CDR3 position lacks the conserved phenylalanine or tryptophan, pointing to a likely read error. Because the CDR3's place on the DNA is in doubt, the DNA is left out and the CDR3 is given as listed by TCRdb. This rearrangement joins TRBV20-1 to TRBJ1-1. The CDR3 region is 13 residues in length, termini included. Germline V gene sequence: CDR1 DFQATT, CDR2 SNEGSKA (reference sequence). CDR3 sequence: CSARGGKEKEEGG.

The chain couples TRBV25-1 to TRBJ1-5; D is perhaps TRBD1 (6 bases). The CDR3 extends over 14 amino acids. Per germline, CDR1 MGHDK and CDR2 SYGVNS. The V end lost 5 bases, the J end lost 7 bases, and 15 bases lay between the germline ends. In DNA form, the CDR3 reads TGTGCCAGCAGTACCCGGACAGCGACCCAGCCCCAGCATTTT. This codes for CASSTRTATQPQHF. Variable domain in full (rest from reference TRBV25-1 and TRBJ1-5): EADIYQTPRYLVIGTGKKITLECSQTMGHDKMYWYQQDPGMELHLIHYSYGVNSTEKGDLSSESTVSRIRTEHFPLTLESARPSHTSQYLCASSTRTATQPQHFGDGTRLSIL.

Worth noting for this clonotype: Germline and junction disagree at one end, which may indicate a read error. The chain has TRBV20-1 and TRBJ2-1; 7 bases map to TRBD2. Looked up from germline, CDR1 is DFQATT and CDR2 is SNEGSKA (reference sequence). The CDR3 runs 15 residues. DNA for the CDR3: TGCAGTGCGAGAGAGGGGACTACTGACTACAATGAGCAGTTCTGG. Protein product: CSAREGTTDYNEQFW.

Points on this clonotype: The missing conserved phenylalanine or tryptophan at the end of this CDR3 makes a read error likely. This chain connects TRBV4-3 to TRBJ1-3; no clear D. The V and J ends lost 0 bases and 8 bases respectively, with 14 bases between them. CDR1 LGHNA and CDR2 YSLEER come from the germline V gene. The CDR3 runs to 15 residues. Here the CDR3 reads CASSQELGEGHTIYL. In nucleotides, the CDR3 is TGCGCCAGCAGCCAAGAGCTAGGCGAGGGTCACACCATATATTTG.

The chain is built from TRBV4-3 and TRBJ2-1; 9 bases map to TRBD2. The V segment lost 1 base and the J segment 2 bases; nucleotides outside the gene matches: 3. The germline gives CDR1 LGHNA, CDR2 YSLEER. This CDR3 contains 16 residues. CDR3 coding DNA: TGCGCCAGCAGCCAAGGACTAGCGGAGCCCTACAATGAGCAGTTCTTC. It codes for CASSQGLAEPYNEQFF.

V usage is TRBV5-5 and J usage is TRBJ2-1; 9 bases map to TRBD2. This CDR3 has 14 residues. Germline V gives CDR1 SGHKS, CDR2 YYEKEE (reference sequence). With V trimmed by 3 bases and J by 2 bases, 0 bases remained unmatched. Here the CDR3 reads CASSWTSAYNEQFF. Here the CDR3 DNA reads TGTGCCAGCAGCTGGACTAGCGCCTACAATGAGCAGTTCTTC.

In its sample, this clonotype was seen a few times. The V call is TRBV29-1, the J call TRBJ2-1, with 9 positions matching TRBD1. The CDR3 covers 14 residues. The germline CDR1 and CDR2 sequences are SQVTM and ANQGSEA. The V gene end was trimmed by 6 bases and the J gene end by 4 bases; junction bases not matched to a gene: 7. The CDR3 protein is CSVTGGDGYNEQFF. As DNA, the CDR3 is TGCAGCGTGACAGGGGGGGATGGTTACAATGAGCAGTTCTTC.

V is TRBV6-4 and J is TRBJ2-5; no clear D. This CDR3 is built from 15 residues. The germline gives CDR1 MRHNA, CDR2 SNTAGT. V lost 4 bases and J 9 bases, leaving 21 bases between the germline ends. The DNA of the CDR3 is TGTGCCAGCAGTGCTACTATGGACGCCCCCGAGCCCCAGTACTTC. Translation: CASSATMDAPEPQYF.

The rearrangement links TRBV20-1 to TRBJ2-7; possibly TRBD2 for D (5 bases). CDR3 length: 14 amino acids. In germline, CDR1 is DFQATT, CDR2 SNEGSKA (reference sequence). V was shortened by 0 bases and J by 0 bases, with 9 bases between the two germline ends. The chain's CDR3 is CSARDPGSSYEQYF. CDR3 nucleotide sequence: TGCAGTGCTAGAGATCCGGGGAGCTCCTACGAGCAGTACTTC.

Turning to this clonotype: This likely comes from a read error, as the CDR3 has no conserved phenylalanine or tryptophan at its end. The limits of the CDR3 on the DNA are not certain, so only TCRdb's listed CDR3 is given. Here the CDR3 reads CASSPVGEEEKEKGG. The rearrangement uses TRBV4-2 and TRBJ2-1; the table assigns TRBD2, which was not confirmed against the DNA. The CDR3 totals 15 residues, both ends included. The V gene's germline CDR1 is LGHNA and CDR2 YNFKEQ.

This clonotype was picked up a small number of times. The CDR3 DNA reads TGCAGTGCTAGAGGGACAGGAGACTCCTACGAGCAGTACTTC. Its translation: CSARGTGDSYEQYF. The gene calls are TRBV20-1 and TRBJ2-7, with 7 bases matching TRBD1. Unmatched junction bases numbered 3, after V lost 1 base and J lost 0 bases. The CDR3 length is 14 residues. Germline-derived CDR1 and CDR2 are DFQATT and SNEGSKA (reference sequence).

The chain has TRBV20-1 and TRBJ2-1; D tentatively fits TRBD1 or TRBD2 (5 bases each). CDR1 DFQATT and CDR2 SNEGSKA come from the germline V gene (reference sequence). The CDR3 runs 13 residues. Between the trimmed V and J ends, which lost 6 bases and 5 bases, there was a span of 14 bases. CDR3 sequence (DNA): TGCAGTGCAAAAGTTGGGGACCACAATGAGCAGTTCTTC. It is translated as CSAKVGDHNEQFF.

Worth noting for this clonotype: A read error is likely, as this CDR3 ends without the conserved phenylalanine or tryptophan. The limits of the CDR3 on the DNA are not certain, so only TCRdb's listed CDR3 is given. The chain combines TRBV6-1 with TRBJ2-1; the listed D gene, TRBD2, was not tested against the DNA. The CDR3 is 15 residues long, ends included. The germline CDR1 and CDR2 sequences are MNHNS and SASEGT. The CDR3 sequence: CASSDLAGGHNEKFG.

The chain employs TRBV19 and TRBJ2-3; 8 nucleotides agree with TRBD1. With V trimmed by 7 bases and J by 2 bases, 8 bases remained unmatched. This CDR3 has 15 residues. Looked up from germline, CDR1 is LNHDA and CDR2 is SQIVND (reference sequence). CDR3 nucleotide sequence: TGTGCCAGTACTTATGGACAGGGTCACACAGATACGCAGTATTTT. Protein product: CASTYGQGHTDTQYF.

V is TRBV2 and J is TRBJ2-7; weak D call: TRBD1 (5 bases). V gave up 0 bases and J gave up 6 bases, with 15 bases separating them. Germline assignment: CDR1 SNHLY and CDR2 FYNNEI. The CDR3 totals 15 residues. CDR3 in amino acids: CASSEAVGESGEQYF. The CDR3 nucleotides read TGTGCCAGCAGTGAAGCAGTAGGGGAATCGGGCGAGCAGTACTTC.

Remarks on this clonotype: This may be a read error: a much more frequent sequence differs by one nucleotide. The chain has TRBV6-2 or TRBV6-3 and TRBJ1-1; D gene ambiguous. The V end lost 4 bases, the J end lost 1 base, and 7 bases lay between the germline ends. Germline V gene sequence: CDR1 MNHEY, CDR2 SVGEGT. The CDR3 is 13 residues long. The chain's CDR3 is CASSSRENTEAFF. CDR3 DNA: TGTGCCAGCAGTTCCCGGGAGAACACTGAAGCTTTCTTT.

This clonotype was observed a few times. This chain joins TRBV19 and TRBJ1-2; 7 bases align to TRBD1. The CDR3 is 11 amino acids. The germline V gene has CDR1 LNHDA and CDR2 SQIVND (reference sequence). CDR3 amino acids: CEGADYYGYTF. The CDR3 DNA is TGTGAGGGGGCGGACTACTATGGCTACACCTTC.

The genes are TRBV4-2 and TRBJ2-7; no firm D call. This CDR3 has 15 amino acids. Trimming left V 4 bases short and J 0 bases short, with 13 bases between. CDR1 LGHNA and CDR2 YNFKEQ come from the germline V gene. The CDR3 region is CASSPVGEISYEQYF. The CDR3 DNA reads TGTGCCAGCAGCCCGGTCGGAGAGATCTCCTACGAGCAGTACTTC.

V usage is TRBV7-8 and J usage is TRBJ2-1, with D tentatively TRBD2 (6 bases). The CDR3 is made up of 16 amino acids. Germline V gene data show CDR1 as SGHVS and CDR2 as FQNEAQ. V lost 1 base to trimming and J lost 0 bases, with 10 bases between them. CDR3 sequence: CASSLVGRSSYNEQFF. CDR3 bases: TGTGCCAGCAGCTTAGTGGGGAGGAGCTCCTACAATGAGCAGTTCTTC.